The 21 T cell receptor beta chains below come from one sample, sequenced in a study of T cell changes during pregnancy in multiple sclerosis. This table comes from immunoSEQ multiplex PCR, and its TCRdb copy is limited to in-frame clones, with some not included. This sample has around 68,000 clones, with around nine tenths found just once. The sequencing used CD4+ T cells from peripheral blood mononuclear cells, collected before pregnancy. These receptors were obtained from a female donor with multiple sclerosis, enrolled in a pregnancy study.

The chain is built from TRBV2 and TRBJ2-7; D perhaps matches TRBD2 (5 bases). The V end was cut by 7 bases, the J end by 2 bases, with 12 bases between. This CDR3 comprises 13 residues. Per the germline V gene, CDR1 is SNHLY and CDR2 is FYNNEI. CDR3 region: CASKRSFAYEQYF. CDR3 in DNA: TGTGCCAGCAAGCGGTCCTTCGCCTACGAGCAGTACTTC.

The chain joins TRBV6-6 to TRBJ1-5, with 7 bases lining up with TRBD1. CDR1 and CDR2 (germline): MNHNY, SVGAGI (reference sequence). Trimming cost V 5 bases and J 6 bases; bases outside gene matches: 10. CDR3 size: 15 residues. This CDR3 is CASSAHDRAGQPQHF. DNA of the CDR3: TGTGCCAGCAGTGCGCACGACAGGGCGGGTCAGCCCCAGCATTTT.

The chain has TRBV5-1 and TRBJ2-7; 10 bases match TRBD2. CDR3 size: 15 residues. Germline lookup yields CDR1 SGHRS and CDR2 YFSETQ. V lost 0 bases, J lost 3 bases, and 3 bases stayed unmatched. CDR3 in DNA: TGCGCCAGCAGCTTGGCTAGCGGGAGTTTCTACGAGCAGTACTTC. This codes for CASSLASGSFYEQYF.

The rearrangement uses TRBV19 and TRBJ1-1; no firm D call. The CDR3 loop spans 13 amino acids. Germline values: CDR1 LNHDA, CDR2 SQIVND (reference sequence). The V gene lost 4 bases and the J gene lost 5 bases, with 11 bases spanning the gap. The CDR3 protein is CASSNGARTEAFF. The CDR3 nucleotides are TGTGCCAGTAGTAACGGAGCGCGGACTGAAGCTTTCTTT.

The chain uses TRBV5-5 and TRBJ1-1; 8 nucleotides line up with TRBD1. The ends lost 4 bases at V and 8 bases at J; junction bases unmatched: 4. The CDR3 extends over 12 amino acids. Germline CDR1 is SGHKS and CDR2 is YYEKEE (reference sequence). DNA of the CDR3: TGTGCCAGCAGCATCGACAGGGGCGAAGCTTTCTTT. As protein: CASSIDRGEAFF.

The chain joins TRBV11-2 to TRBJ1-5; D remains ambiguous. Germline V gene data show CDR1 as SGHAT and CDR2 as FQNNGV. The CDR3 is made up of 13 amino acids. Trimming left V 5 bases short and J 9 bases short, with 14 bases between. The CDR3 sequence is CASSPRSGWPQHF. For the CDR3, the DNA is TGTGCCAGCAGCCCCCGCTCAGGTTGGCCCCAGCATTTT. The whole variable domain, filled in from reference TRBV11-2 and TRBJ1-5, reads EAGVAQSPRYKIIEKRQSVAFWCNPISGHATLYWYQQILGQGPKLLIQFQNNGVVDDSQLPKDRFSAERLKGVDSTLKIQPAKLEDSAVYLCASSPRSGWPQHFGDGTRLSIL.

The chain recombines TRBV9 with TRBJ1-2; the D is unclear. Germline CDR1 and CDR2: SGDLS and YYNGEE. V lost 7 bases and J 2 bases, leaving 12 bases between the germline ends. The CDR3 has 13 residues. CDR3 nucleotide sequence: TGTGCCAGCGCGAACAGAGAAAACTATGGCTACACCTTC. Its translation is CASANRENYGYTF.

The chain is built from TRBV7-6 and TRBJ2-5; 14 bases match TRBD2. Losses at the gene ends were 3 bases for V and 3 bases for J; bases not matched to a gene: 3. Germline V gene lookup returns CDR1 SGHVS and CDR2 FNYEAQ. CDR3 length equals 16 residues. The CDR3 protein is CASSLRTSGGKETQYF. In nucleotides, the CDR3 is TGTGCCAGCAGCTTGCGGACTAGCGGGGGGAAAGAGACCCAGTACTTC.

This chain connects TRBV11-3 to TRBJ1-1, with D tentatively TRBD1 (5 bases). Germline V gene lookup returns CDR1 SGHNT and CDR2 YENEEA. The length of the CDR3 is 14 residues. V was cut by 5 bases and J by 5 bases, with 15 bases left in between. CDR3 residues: CASSGGLGRTEAFF. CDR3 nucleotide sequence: TGTGCCAGCAGCGGGGGATTGGGGAGGACTGAAGCTTTCTTT. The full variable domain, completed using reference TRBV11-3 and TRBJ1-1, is EAGVVQSPRYKIIEKKQPVAFWCNPISGHNTLYWYLQNLGQGPELLIRYENEEAVDDSQLPKDRFSAERLKGVDSTLKIQPAELGDSAVYLCASSGGLGRTEAFFGQGTRLTVV.

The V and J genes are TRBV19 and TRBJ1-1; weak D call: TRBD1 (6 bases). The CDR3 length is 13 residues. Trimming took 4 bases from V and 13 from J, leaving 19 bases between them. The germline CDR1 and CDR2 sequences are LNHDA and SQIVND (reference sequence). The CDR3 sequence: CASSTQGLRVLFF. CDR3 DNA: TGTGCCAGTAGTACACAGGGTTTACGGGTCCTTTTCTTT.

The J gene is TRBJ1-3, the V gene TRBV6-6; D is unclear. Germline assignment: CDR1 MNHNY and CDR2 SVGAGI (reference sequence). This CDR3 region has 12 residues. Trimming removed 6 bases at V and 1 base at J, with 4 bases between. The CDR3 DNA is TGTGCCAGCAGCCCGTCTGGAAACACCATATATTTT. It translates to CASSPSGNTIYF.

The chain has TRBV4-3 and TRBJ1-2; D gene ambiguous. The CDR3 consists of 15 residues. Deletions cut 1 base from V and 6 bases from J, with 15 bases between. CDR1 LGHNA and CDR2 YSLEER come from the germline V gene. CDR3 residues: CASSQGLGVFDGYTF. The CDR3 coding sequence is TGCGCCAGCAGCCAAGGCCTCGGGGTTTTTGATGGCTACACCTTC.

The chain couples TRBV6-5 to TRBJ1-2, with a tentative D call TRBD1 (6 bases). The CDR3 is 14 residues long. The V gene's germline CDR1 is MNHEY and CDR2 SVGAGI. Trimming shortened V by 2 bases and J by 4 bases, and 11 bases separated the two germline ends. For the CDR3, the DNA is TGTGCCAGCAGTTACGCGGACAGTGGCTATGGCTACACCTTC. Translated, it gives CASSYADSGYGYTF.

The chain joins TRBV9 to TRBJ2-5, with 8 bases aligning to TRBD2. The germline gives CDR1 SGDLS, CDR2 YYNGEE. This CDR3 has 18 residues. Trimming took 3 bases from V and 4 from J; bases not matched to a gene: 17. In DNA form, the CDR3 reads TGTGCCAGCAGCGCTAGCTCCCCGGGGCTCCGGGGGGGAGAGACCCAGTACTTC. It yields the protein CASSASSPGLRGGETQYF.

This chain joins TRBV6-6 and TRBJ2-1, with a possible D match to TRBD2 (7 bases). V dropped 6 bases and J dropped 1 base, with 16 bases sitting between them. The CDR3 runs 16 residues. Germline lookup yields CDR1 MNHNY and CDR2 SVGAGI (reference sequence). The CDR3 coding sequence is TGTGCCAGCAGAACCCATGGGAGGGGGTCCTACAATGAGCAGTTCTTC. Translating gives CASRTHGRGSYNEQFF.

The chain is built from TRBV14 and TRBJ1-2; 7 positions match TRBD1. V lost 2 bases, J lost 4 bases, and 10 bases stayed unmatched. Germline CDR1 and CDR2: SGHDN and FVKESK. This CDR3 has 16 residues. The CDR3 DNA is TGTGCCAGCAGCCAAAGCAGGGGGAGTAGAAGCTATGGCTACACCTTC. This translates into CASSQSRGSRSYGYTF.

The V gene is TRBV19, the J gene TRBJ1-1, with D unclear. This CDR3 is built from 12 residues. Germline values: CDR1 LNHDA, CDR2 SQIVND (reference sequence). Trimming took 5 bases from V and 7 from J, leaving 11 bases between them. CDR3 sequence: CASSAKNYEAFF. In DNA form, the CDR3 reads TGTGCCAGTAGTGCCAAAAACTATGAAGCTTTCTTT. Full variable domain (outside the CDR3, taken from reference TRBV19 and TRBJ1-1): DGGITQSPKYLFRKEGQNVTLSCEQNLNHDAMYWYRQDPGQGLRLIYYSQIVNDFQKGDIAEGYSVSREKKESFPLTVTSAQKNPTAFYLCASSAKNYEAFFGQGTRLTVV.

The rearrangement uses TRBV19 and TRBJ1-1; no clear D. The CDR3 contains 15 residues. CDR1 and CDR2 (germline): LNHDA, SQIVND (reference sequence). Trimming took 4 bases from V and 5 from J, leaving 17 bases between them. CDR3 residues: CASSKGGPPRTEAFF. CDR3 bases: TGTGCCAGTAGTAAAGGAGGACCCCCGAGGACTGAAGCTTTCTTT. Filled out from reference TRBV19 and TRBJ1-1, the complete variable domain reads DGGITQSPKYLFRKEGQNVTLSCEQNLNHDAMYWYRQDPGQGLRLIYYSQIVNDFQKGDIAEGYSVSREKKESFPLTVTSAQKNPTAFYLCASSKGGPPRTEAFFGQGTRLTVV.

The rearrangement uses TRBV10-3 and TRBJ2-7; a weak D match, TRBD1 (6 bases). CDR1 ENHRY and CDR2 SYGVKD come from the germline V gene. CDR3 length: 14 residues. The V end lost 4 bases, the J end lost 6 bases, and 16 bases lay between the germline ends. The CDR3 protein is CAISAAGEAGEQYF. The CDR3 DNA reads TGTGCCATCAGTGCAGCAGGGGAAGCAGGCGAGCAGTACTTC.

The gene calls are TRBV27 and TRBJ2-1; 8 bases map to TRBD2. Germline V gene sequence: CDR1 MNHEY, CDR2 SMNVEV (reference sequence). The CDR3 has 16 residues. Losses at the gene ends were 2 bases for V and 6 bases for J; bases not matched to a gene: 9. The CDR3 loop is CASSLKGGGGINEQFF. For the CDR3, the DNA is TGTGCCAGCAGTTTAAAGGGCGGCGGGGGGATCAATGAGCAGTTCTTC.

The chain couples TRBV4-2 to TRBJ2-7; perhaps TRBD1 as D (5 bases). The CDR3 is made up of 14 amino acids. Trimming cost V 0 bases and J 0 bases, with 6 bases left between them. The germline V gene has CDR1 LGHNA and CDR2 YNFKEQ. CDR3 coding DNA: TGTGCCAGCAGCCAAGATACAGGCTCCTACGAGCAGTACTTC. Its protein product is CASSQDTGSYEQYF.